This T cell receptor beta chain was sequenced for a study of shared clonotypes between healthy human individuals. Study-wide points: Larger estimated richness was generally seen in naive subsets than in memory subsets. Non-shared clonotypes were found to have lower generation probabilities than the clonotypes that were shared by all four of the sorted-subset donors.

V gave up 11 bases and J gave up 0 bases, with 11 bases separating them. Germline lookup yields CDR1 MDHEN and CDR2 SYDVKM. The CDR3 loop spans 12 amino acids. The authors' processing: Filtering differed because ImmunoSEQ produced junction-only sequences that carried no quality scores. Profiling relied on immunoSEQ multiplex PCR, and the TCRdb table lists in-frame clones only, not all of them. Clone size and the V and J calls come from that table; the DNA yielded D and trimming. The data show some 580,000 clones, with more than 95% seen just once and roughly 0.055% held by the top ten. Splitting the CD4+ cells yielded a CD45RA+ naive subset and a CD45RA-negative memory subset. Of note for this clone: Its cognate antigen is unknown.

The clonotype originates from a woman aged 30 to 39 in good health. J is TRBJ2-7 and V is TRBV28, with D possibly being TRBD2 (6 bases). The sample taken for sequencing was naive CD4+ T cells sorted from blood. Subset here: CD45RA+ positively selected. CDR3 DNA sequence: TGTGCCGGAGGGAGGATCTCCTACGAGCAGTACTTC. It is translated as CAGGRISYEQYF.